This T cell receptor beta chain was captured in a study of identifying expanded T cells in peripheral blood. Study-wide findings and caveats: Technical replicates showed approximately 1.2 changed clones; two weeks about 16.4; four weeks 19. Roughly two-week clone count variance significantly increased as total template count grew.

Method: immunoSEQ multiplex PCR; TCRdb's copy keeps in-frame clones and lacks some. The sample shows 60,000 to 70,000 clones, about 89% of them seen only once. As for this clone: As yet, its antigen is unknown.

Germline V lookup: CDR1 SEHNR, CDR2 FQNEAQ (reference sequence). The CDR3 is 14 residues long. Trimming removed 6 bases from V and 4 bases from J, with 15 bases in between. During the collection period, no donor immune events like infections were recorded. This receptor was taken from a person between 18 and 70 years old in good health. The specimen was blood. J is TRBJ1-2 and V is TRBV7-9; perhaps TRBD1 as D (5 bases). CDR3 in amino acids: CASSPGENPYGYTF. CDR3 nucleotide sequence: TGTGCCAGCAGTCCGGGGGAAAACCCCTATGGCTACACCTTC.